Each of the 29 T cell receptor beta chains below was sequenced from the same sample in a study of T cell responses to AZD1222 COVID-19 vaccine. This table comes from immunoSEQ multiplex PCR, and its TCRdb copy is limited to in-frame clones, with some not included. This table has 120,000 or so clones, about 90% appearing once. This specimen consisted of peripheral blood, obtained on day 0 of AZD1222 vaccination. These receptors came from an adult in good health.

The CDR3 reads CASRVKGNYGYTF. The DNA for the CDR3 is TGTGCCAGCAGAGTTAAGGGGAACTATGGCTACACCTTC. V and J are TRBV12-3 or TRBV12-4 and TRBJ1-2; D may be TRBD1 (5 bases). This CDR3 is built from 13 residues. V lost 6 bases to trimming and J lost 2 bases, with 10 bases between them.

This chain joins TRBV7-6 and TRBJ2-1; D possibly uses TRBD1 or TRBD2 (6 bases each). Germline lookup yields CDR1 SGHVS and CDR2 FNYEAQ. V dropped 1 base and J dropped 4 bases, with 11 bases sitting between them. CDR3 length equals 15 residues. Here the CDR3 DNA reads TGTGCCAGCAGCTTAGAGGTAGGGGGGTACAATGAGCAGTTCTTC. It specifies CASSLEVGGYNEQFF. Full variable domain (remainder filled in from reference TRBV7-6 and TRBJ2-1): GAGVSQSPRYKVTKRGQDVALRCDPISGHVSLYWYRQALGQGPEFLTYFNYEAQQDKSGLPNDRFSAERPEGSISTLTIQRTEQRDSAMYRCASSLEVGGYNEQFFGPGTRLTVL.

V gene TRBV2 combines with J gene TRBJ2-3, with 7 nucleotides matching TRBD2. The CDR3 loop spans 15 amino acids. Germline assignment: CDR1 SNHLY and CDR2 FYNNEI. J gave up 1 base and V 2 bases, and 3 bases lay outside the gene matches. CDR3 in DNA: TGTGCCAGCAGTGAAAGGAGCGGGGGCACAGATACGCAGTATTTT. Protein sequence: CASSERSGGTDTQYF.

V usage is TRBV6-5 and J usage is TRBJ2-7; 7 bases are shared with TRBD1. Germline trimming cut 0 bases from V and 3 bases from J; bases unmatched to any gene: 2. Germline CDR1 MNHEY, CDR2 SVGAGI. This CDR3 spans 14 amino acids. The CDR3 DNA reads TGTGCCAGCAGTTACTCGAGGGGGCTCTACGAGCAGTACTTC. It encodes CASSYSRGLYEQYF.

The chain uses TRBV15 and TRBJ2-1; 11 bases line up with TRBD2. Per germline, CDR1 LNHNV and CDR2 YYDKDF (reference sequence). The ends lost 7 bases at V and 6 bases at J; junction bases unmatched: 8. The CDR3 consists of 15 residues. Here the CDR3 DNA reads TGTGCCACCATAGCGGGAGGGAAGGAGAGCAATGAGCAGTTCTTC. The encoded protein is CATIAGGKESNEQFF.

The gene calls are TRBV4-1 and TRBJ1-1; D remains ambiguous. V gave up 6 bases and J gave up 1 base, with 15 bases separating them. The germline V gene encodes CDR1 MGHRA and CDR2 YSYEKL. The CDR3 sequence is 15 residues long. The CDR3 DNA reads as TGCGCCAGCAGTCCCAAACTCCTGGGGAACACTGAAGCTTTCTTT. Its translation: CASSPKLLGNTEAFF.

V is TRBV5-1 and J is TRBJ1-1; a possible D gene is TRBD1 (6 bases). Germline values: CDR1 SGHRS, CDR2 YFSETQ. Between the trimmed V and J ends, which lost 4 bases and 6 bases, there was a span of 31 bases. This CDR3 region has 19 residues. DNA for the CDR3: TGCGCCAGCAGCCGGAGGGTGGGGGGCGAGCGGAAAGATGTTTCTGAAGCTTTCTTT. Its protein is CASSRRVGGERKDVSEAFF.

The V call is TRBV19, the J call TRBJ2-7; D possibly corresponds to TRBD1 (5 bases). Germline CDR1 and CDR2: LNHDA and SQIVND (reference sequence). Trimming cost V 10 bases and J 2 bases, with 15 bases left between them. The CDR3 is 13 residues long. The CDR3 spells CATSDQGTYEQYF. DNA of the CDR3: TGTGCCACCTCCGACCAGGGAACCTACGAGCAGTACTTC.

This chain links TRBV7-2 with TRBJ2-7; unclear D gene. The CDR3 has 15 residues. Between the trimmed V and J ends, which lost 2 bases and 7 bases, there was a span of 18 bases. Germline V lookup: CDR1 SGHTA, CDR2 FQGNSA. The CDR3 DNA is TGTGCCAGCAGCTTATCAGACGGGTACTCCCGGGAGCAGTACTTC. Residues: CASSLSDGYSREQYF.

This chain joins TRBV28 and TRBJ1-1, with D perhaps matching TRBD1 (5 bases). This CDR3 region has 12 residues. Trimming took off 5 bases at V and 7 bases at J, with 11 bases between the two ends. Germline CDR1 and CDR2: MDHEN and SYDVKM. The CDR3 protein is CASSRRQIEAFF. In DNA, the CDR3 is TGTGCCAGCAGTCGACGACAGATTGAAGCTTTCTTT.

The rearrangement uses TRBV28 and TRBJ1-5; D ambiguous. This CDR3 contains 14 residues. The V and J ends lost 1 base and 4 bases respectively, with 8 bases between them. The germline CDR1 and CDR2 sequences are MDHEN and SYDVKM. Here the CDR3 DNA reads TGTGCCAGCAGTTTATACGGGGAGAATCAGCCCCAGCATTTT. Translating it yields CASSLYGENQPQHF.

The V call is TRBV6-5, the J call TRBJ2-7; maybe TRBD1 (6 bases). The V gene lost 4 bases and the J gene lost 4 bases, with 17 bases spanning the gap. The length of the CDR3 is 15 residues. Germline loops: CDR1 MNHEY, CDR2 SVGAGI. CDR3 nucleotides: TGTGCCAGCAGTTTTCCTGGACAGACGCCATACGAGCAGTACTTC. Protein product: CASSFPGQTPYEQYF.

The chain joins TRBV11-2 to TRBJ2-1; D ambiguous. Trimming shortened V by 5 bases and J by 2 bases, and 16 bases separated the two germline ends. The germline gives CDR1 SGHAT, CDR2 FQNNGV. The CDR3 is 16 residues long. The CDR3 bases are TGTGCCAGCAGCACCCCTGAGGCGGAGACCTACAATGAGCAGTTCTTC. This translates into CASSTPEAETYNEQFF.

The gene calls are TRBV3-1 (or the pseudogene TRBV3-2) and TRBJ2-7; 7 bases are a match to TRBD1. In germline, CDR1 is LGHDT, CDR2 YNNKEL (reference sequence). V shed 1 base and J 5 bases; nucleotides not matched to a gene: 5. The CDR3 has 14 amino acids. The CDR3 DNA reads TGTGCCAGCAGCCAAGCACAGGGGTCCCACGAGCAGTACTTC. As protein: CASSQAQGSHEQYF.

The sample holds a few counts of this clone. Different DNA sequences within this sample yield the same CDR3. CDR3 nucleotide sequence: TGTGCCAGCAGTTACAGGGGGCAATCACCCCTCCACTTT. Translated: CASSYRGQSPLHF. The V call is TRBV6-5, the J call TRBJ1-6; 7 nucleotides line up with TRBD1. This CDR3 contains 13 residues. Germline CDR1 and CDR2: MNHEY and SVGAGI. After removal of 2 bases from V and 10 bases from J, the junction contained 2 bases not matched to a gene.

The chain joins TRBV14 to TRBJ2-2; D is possibly TRBD1 (6 bases). The V and J ends lost 6 bases and 3 bases respectively, with 20 bases between them. CDR3 size: 17 residues. Germline values: CDR1 SGHDN, CDR2 FVKESK. The CDR3 here is CASSQTGALFDTGELFF. The CDR3 region has the DNA TGTGCCAGCAGTCAGACAGGCGCATTATTTGACACCGGGGAGCTGTTTTTT.

V usage is TRBV5-5 and J usage is TRBJ1-1; TRBD1 is a possible D gene (5 bases). Germline values: CDR1 SGHKS, CDR2 YYEKEE (reference sequence). Trimming shortened V by 0 bases and J by 1 base, and 7 bases separated the two germline ends. The CDR3 length is 14 residues. CDR3 residues: CASSLADRNTEAFF. The CDR3 DNA reads as TGTGCCAGCAGCTTGGCCGACAGGAACACTGAAGCTTTCTTT.

J is TRBJ1-2 and V is TRBV28; 8 bases align to TRBD1. The ends lost 10 bases at V and 8 bases at J; junction bases unmatched: 18. CDR1 MDHEN and CDR2 SYDVKM come from the germline V gene. The CDR3 sequence is 15 residues long. The CDR3 here is CATCCQGAQNSGYTF. The CDR3 nucleotides read TGTGCCACTTGTTGCCAGGGGGCGCAAAACTCGGGCTACACCTTC.

About this clone itself: Germline and junction disagree at one end, which may indicate a read error. The chain recombines TRBV6-2 or TRBV6-3 with TRBJ2-3, with 7 bases aligning to TRBD2. The germline V gene encodes CDR1 MNHEY and CDR2 SVGEGT. CDR3 size: 12 residues. The CDR3 here is CASSYSPTSRHF. CDR3 coding DNA: TGTGCCAGCAGTTACTCGCCGACTAGCCGGCATTTT.

V usage is TRBV27 and J usage is TRBJ2-7, with TRBD2 matching 10 bases. Germline lookup yields CDR1 MNHEY and CDR2 SMNVEV (reference sequence). The J segment lost 0 bases and the V segment lost 8 bases, leaving 7 bases of the junction unmatched. The CDR3 has 15 residues. This CDR3 reads CASGLTSGPSYEQYF. CDR3 DNA sequence: TGTGCCAGCGGTCTGACTAGCGGGCCCTCCTACGAGCAGTACTTC.

In nucleotides, the CDR3 is TGCGCCAGCAGTGAATTAGCGGGGGGGCCGACCGGGGAGCTGTTTTTT. Protein product: CASSELAGGPTGELFF. The chain carries TRBV10-2 and TRBJ2-2; 11 bases match TRBD2. This CDR3 comprises 16 residues. Looked up from germline, CDR1 is WSHSY and CDR2 is SAAADI. Trimming cost V 3 bases and J 5 bases; bases outside gene matches: 5.

The gene calls are TRBV10-3 and TRBJ1-1; possibly TRBD1 for D (5 bases). The CDR3 sequence is 16 residues long. Trimming removed 3 bases at V and 0 bases at J, with 14 bases between. Germline V gene lookup returns CDR1 ENHRY and CDR2 SYGVKD. The CDR3 loop is CAISEKGGGVNTEAFF. CDR3 bases: TGTGCCATCAGTGAAAAGGGTGGAGGGGTGAACACTGAAGCTTTCTTT.

The chain employs TRBV3-1 (or the pseudogene TRBV3-2) and TRBJ2-5; D is uncertain. Germline V gives CDR1 LGHDT, CDR2 YNNKEL (reference sequence). Trimming took 0 bases from V and 5 from J, leaving 10 bases between them. The CDR3 sequence is 14 residues long. CDR3 nucleotides: TGTGCCAGCAGCCAAGAGCCTAGATATGAGACCCAGTACTTC. Translation: CASSQEPRYETQYF.

The chain employs TRBV5-6 and TRBJ2-7, with unresolved D. Germline V lookup: CDR1 SGHDT, CDR2 YYEEEE. This CDR3 is built from 15 residues. V was shortened by 4 bases and J by 1 base, with 15 bases between the two germline ends. As DNA, the CDR3 is TGTGCCAGCAGCCCCCTGCAGGTAGGGTCCTACGAGCAGTACTTC. It translates to CASSPLQVGSYEQYF.

This sequence joins TRBV27 and TRBJ2-7, with D possibly being TRBD1 (6 bases). V lost 7 bases, J lost 1 base, and 11 bases lay in between. The CDR3 length is 13 residues. Germline V CDR1 and CDR2: MNHEY, SMNVEV (reference sequence). CDR3 nucleotides: TGTGCCAGCAAGGAGACAGGTTCCTACGAGCAGTACTTC. Translated: CASKETGSYEQYF.

The V gene is TRBV4-3, the J gene TRBJ2-2; D perhaps matches TRBD1 (6 bases). In germline, CDR1 is LGHNA, CDR2 YSLEER. This CDR3 contains 20 residues. Trimming took off 0 bases at V and 4 bases at J, with 24 bases between the two ends. The CDR3 region has the DNA TGCGCCAGCAGCCAAGATACAGGGAACACTCCATCCTTTTCCACCGGGGAGCTGTTTTTT. This encodes CASSQDTGNTPSFSTGELFF.

The chain joins TRBV27 to TRBJ1-1, with D maybe TRBD1 (5 bases). Germline V gives CDR1 MNHEY, CDR2 SMNVEV (reference sequence). There are 14 residues in the CDR3. The V gene lost 6 bases and the J gene lost 3 bases, with 14 bases spanning the gap. The CDR3 nucleotides are TGTGCCAGCAGGATGGCGGGGCAACACACTGAAGCTTTCTTT. This codes for CASRMAGQHTEAFF.

The V gene is TRBV19, the J gene TRBJ2-1; TRBD2 matches at 9 bases. This CDR3 has 14 residues. The ends lost 9 bases at V and 4 bases at J; junction bases unmatched: 7. Germline CDR1 reads LNHDA; CDR2 reads SQIVND (reference sequence). The CDR3 region is CASKLRGGYNEQFF. Here the CDR3 DNA reads TGTGCCAGCAAATTGCGGGGGGGGTACAATGAGCAGTTCTTC.

This clone was seen a single time. This rearrangement joins TRBV4-1 to TRBJ1-5; D not certain. Trimming took 5 bases from V and 0 from J, leaving 11 bases between them. Germline lookup yields CDR1 MGHRA and CDR2 YSYEKL. This CDR3 spans 15 amino acids. CDR3 coding DNA: TGCGCCAGCAGCACTTGGGAGGGTAGCAATCAGCCCCAGCATTTT. Residues: CASSTWEGSNQPQHF.